The 25 T cell receptor beta chains listed next were all sequenced from one sample in a study of spatial heterogeneity in lung cancer. These TCRs are of unknown antigen specificity. Time point specified: sample taken at primary tumor resection. Study-level findings and limits: It was found that expanded intratumoral alpha and beta TCR counts tracked tumor mutation counts.

Each CDR3 protein gets one entry after TCRdb re-called the 5' RACE reads with MiXCR. The sample has 9,000 to 13,000 distinct CDR3 sequences; approximately 8% are singletons. Source: lung tumor tissue, taken at surgery. The receptors were gathered from a female donor with early-stage non-small cell lung cancer.

V is TRBV29-1 and J is TRBJ2-1; 8 bases line up with TRBD1. The germline gives CDR1 SQVTM, CDR2 ANQGSEA. V lost 6 bases and J lost 1; bases outside the gene matches: 11. This CDR3 region has 16 residues. The chain's CDR3 is CSVGQGVVRSYNEQFF. Written as DNA, the CDR3 is TGCAGCGTCGGACAGGGAGTGGTTCGGTCCTACAATGAGCAGTTCTTC.

There are a few counts of this clonotype. The chain carries TRBV3-1 and TRBJ2-7; D might be TRBD2 (5 bases). The germline V gene has CDR1 LGHDT and CDR2 YNNKEL (reference sequence). The V end was cut by 0 bases, the J end by 5 bases, with 20 bases between. This CDR3 is built from 17 residues. CDR3 in amino acids: CASSQDPGIRVGDEQYF. CDR3 nucleotide sequence: TGTGCCAGCAGCCAAGACCCCGGGATAAGGGTGGGTGACGAGCAGTACTTC.

The genes are TRBV6-5 and TRBJ2-5; TRBD2 matches at 8 bases. Trimming at V came to 2 bases and at J to 5 bases, leaving 10 bases not matched to a gene. Germline V gene sequence: CDR1 MNHEY, CDR2 SVGAGI. CDR3 length: 16 residues. CDR3 loop: CASSYGGSGTTETQYF. CDR3 in DNA: TGTGCCAGCAGTTACGGCGGTAGCGGGACAACGGAGACCCAGTACTTC.

There are many counts of this clonotype. J is TRBJ2-1 and V is TRBV7-3; no reliable D call. Trimming pared 1 base from V and 6 bases from J, leaving 10 bases between. Germline CDR1 is SGHTA and CDR2 is FQGTGA. CDR3 length: 14 amino acids. The CDR3 DNA is TGTGCCAGCAGCTTAATTGTCGGTAGCAATGAGCAGTTCTTC. Translation gives CASSLIVGSNEQFF.

The sample holds many counts of this clonotype. V is TRBV28 and J is TRBJ1-5; no clear D gene. Trimming removed 4 bases from V and 0 bases from J, with 7 bases in between. Germline values: CDR1 MDHEN, CDR2 SYDVKM. The CDR3 sequence is 14 residues long. The CDR3 DNA reads TGTGCCAGCAGTTCATCTTATAGCAATCAGCCCCAGCATTTT. Its protein product is CASSSSYSNQPQHF.

This clonotype has at least ten counts. The chain links TRBV12-3 or TRBV12-4 to TRBJ1-2; TRBD1 might be the D (5 bases). Trimming pared 3 bases from V and 7 bases from J, leaving 15 bases between. The CDR3 runs 14 residues. The CDR3 coding sequence is TGTGCCAGCAGTTTTGTGTGGGGGTGGCGTGGCTACACCTTC. Its protein product is CASSFVWGWRGYTF.

This clonotype showed up many times. V usage is TRBV6-5 and J usage is TRBJ2-2; D ambiguous. The V gene's germline CDR1 is MNHEY and CDR2 SVGAGI. V shed 2 bases and J shed 0 bases, with 7 bases lying between them. The CDR3 loop spans 15 amino acids. Written as DNA, the CDR3 is TGTGCCAGCAGTTACCAGCCAGCGAACACCGGGGAGCTGTTTTTT. The encoded protein is CASSYQPANTGELFF.

This clonotype was detected many times. The rearrangement links TRBV5-1 to TRBJ2-7; D may be TRBD1 (6 bases). CDR1 and CDR2 (germline): SGHRS, YFSETQ. V was shortened by 10 bases and J by 0 bases, with 11 bases between the two germline ends. The CDR3 runs to 12 residues. This CDR3 reads CASQGSSYEQYF. CDR3 bases: TGCGCCTCCCAGGGGAGCTCCTACGAGCAGTACTTC. Together with reference TRBV5-1 and TRBJ2-7, the CDR3 gives the full variable domain: KAGVTQTPRYLIKTRGQQVTLSCSPISGHRSVSWYQQTPGQGLQFLFEYFSETQRNKGNFPGRFSGRQFSNSRSEMNVSTLELGDSALYLCASQGSSYEQYFGPGTRLTVT.

By share, this clonotype counts as medium-sized. This chain joins TRBV6-1 and TRBJ2-3; D remains ambiguous. CDR3 length: 13 residues. Germline CDR1 is MNHNS and CDR2 is SASEGT. V was clipped by 4 bases and J by 0 bases, with 5 bases between them. The CDR3 region has the DNA TGTGCCAGCAGTGGGCCTAGCACAGATACGCAGTATTTT. Translated, it gives CASSGPSTDTQYF.

This chain connects TRBV7-9 to TRBJ2-7, with D possibly TRBD1 on 6 matching bases. CDR1 is SEHNR and CDR2 is FQNEAQ in the germline V gene (reference sequence). The CDR3 is made up of 15 amino acids. The V gene lost 5 bases and the J gene lost 2 bases, with 16 bases spanning the gap. In DNA, the CDR3 is TGTGCCAGCAGCCATGCGACAGGCCTTACCTACGAGCAGTACTTC. Its protein is CASSHATGLTYEQYF.

This clonotype was detected many times. The V call is TRBV12-3 or TRBV12-4, the J call TRBJ2-5, with 8 nucleotides matching TRBD2. Unmatched junction bases numbered 4, after V lost 3 bases and J lost 1 base. CDR3 length equals 15 residues. CDR3 DNA: TGTGCCAGCAGTTTCCTGGCGGGGGGCCAAGAGACCCAGTACTTC. Its protein product is CASSFLAGGQETQYF.

This clonotype showed up many times. The rearrangement links TRBV6-5 to TRBJ2-1; 7 bases match TRBD1. Germline values: CDR1 MNHEY, CDR2 SVGAGI. The length of the CDR3 is 16 residues. Trimming at V came to 4 bases and at J to 2 bases, leaving 8 bases not matched to a gene. The CDR3 DNA sequence: TGTGCCAGCAGTTCGACAGGGTACCCTACCTACAATGAGCAGTTCTTC. Translation: CASSSTGYPTYNEQFF.

This clonotype was detected ten times or more. This chain uses TRBV29-1 with TRBJ2-1; TRBD2 agrees at 7 bases. Trimming at V came to 7 bases and at J to 4 bases, leaving 7 bases not matched to a gene. CDR3 length: 13 residues. Germline values: CDR1 SQVTM, CDR2 ANQGSEA. The chain's CDR3 is CSGTSAAYNEQFF. The CDR3 nucleotides are TGCAGCGGTACTAGCGCGGCGTACAATGAGCAGTTCTTC.

In this sample, this clonotype turned up many times. The chain has TRBV28 and TRBJ2-3; 8 positions match TRBD1. The ends lost 3 bases at V and 2 bases at J; junction bases unmatched: 4. This CDR3 has 15 amino acids. From germline, CDR1 is MDHEN and CDR2 SYDVKM. The CDR3 region is CASSLTGDLTDTQYF. The CDR3 region has the DNA TGTGCCAGCAGTTTGACAGGGGACCTCACAGATACGCAGTATTTT.

This clonotype occurred many times. The rearrangement joins TRBV5-1 to TRBJ1-1, with D possibly matching TRBD1 (5 bases). Between the trimmed V and J ends, which lost 1 base and 1 base, there was a span of 14 bases. This CDR3 is built from 16 residues. Germline V gene sequence: CDR1 SGHRS, CDR2 YFSETQ. CDR3: CASSLMAGLENTEAFF. CDR3 coding DNA: TGCGCCAGCAGCTTGATGGCAGGGCTCGAGAACACTGAAGCTTTCTTT.

The rearrangement uses TRBV5-4 and TRBJ1-1; a weak D match, TRBD1 (5 bases). V lost 4 bases and J lost 5, with 18 bases in between. CDR1 and CDR2 from the germline V gene are SGHNT and YYREEE (reference sequence). The CDR3 is 15 amino acids. For the CDR3, the DNA is TGTGCCAGCAGCCCCCGCGGGACCGAGATGACTGAAGCTTTCTTT. Amino acid sequence: CASSPRGTEMTEAFF.

This clonotype has at least ten counts. This rearrangement joins TRBV12-3 or TRBV12-4 to TRBJ1-4, with D possibly being TRBD1 (6 bases). The ends were cut back, 7 bases at V and 5 bases at J, with 14 bases in the middle. CDR3 length: 14 residues. The CDR3 DNA sequence: TGTGCCAGCACCCGCCCCGACAGGAATGAAAAACTGTTTTTT. Its protein is CASTRPDRNEKLFF.

This clonotype is medium-sized by share. This rearrangement joins TRBV5-1 to TRBJ1-5; D unresolved. Per germline, CDR1 SGHRS and CDR2 YFSETQ. The V end was cut by 4 bases, the J end by 5 bases, with 10 bases between. The CDR3 loop spans 13 amino acids. CDR3 sequence (DNA): TGCGCCAGCAGCGTTTTTTCGGATCAGCCCCAGCATTTT. This gives the protein CASSVFSDQPQHF. Using reference TRBV5-1 and TRBJ1-5 for the parts outside the CDR3, the full variable domain is KAGVTQTPRYLIKTRGQQVTLSCSPISGHRSVSWYQQTPGQGLQFLFEYFSETQRNKGNFPGRFSGRQFSNSRSEMNVSTLELGDSALYLCASSVFSDQPQHFGDGTRLSIL.

This clonotype is labeled as medium-sized. The rearrangement links TRBV5-1 to TRBJ2-5, with 8 bases fitting TRBD2. Germline CDR1 is SGHRS and CDR2 is YFSETQ. V shed 4 bases, J shed 3 bases, and the junction held 5 bases outside the gene matches. The CDR3 is 14 amino acids. In DNA, the CDR3 is TGCGCCAGCAGCCCCGGGGGGGCTGAAGAGACCCAGTACTTC. Protein sequence: CASSPGGAEETQYF.

In this sample, this clonotype turned up many times. The chain links TRBV6-6 to TRBJ1-1; D gene uncertain. Germline assignment: CDR1 MNHNY and CDR2 SVGAGI (reference sequence). The CDR3 totals 13 residues. Trimming removed 6 bases from V and 2 bases from J, with 10 bases in between. The CDR3 nucleotides are TGTGCCAGCAGCTTAGACTCCAACACTGAAGCTTTCTTT. The encoded protein is CASSLDSNTEAFF.

There are many counts of this clonotype. This chain joins TRBV4-2 and TRBJ1-6; D gene ambiguous. CDR1 and CDR2 from the germline V gene are LGHNA and YNFKEQ. This CDR3 is 18 amino acids long. The ends were cut back, 4 bases at V and 0 bases at J, with 16 bases in the middle. The CDR3 nucleotides read TGTGCCAGCAGCCTTGGTGGATCGGTGGGCTCCTATAATTCACCCCTCCACTTT. Amino acids: CASSLGGSVGSYNSPLHF.

This clonotype was counted ten times or more. The gene calls are TRBV28 and TRBJ2-2, with 9 bases lining up with TRBD1. The CDR3 has 15 residues. With V trimmed by 6 bases and J by 4 bases, 6 bases remained unmatched. Germline values: CDR1 MDHEN, CDR2 SYDVKM. The CDR3 sequence: CASRGQGIGTGELFF. Here the CDR3 DNA reads TGTGCCAGCAGAGGACAGGGGATTGGCACCGGGGAGCTGTTTTTT.

In this sample, this clonotype turned up many times. V usage is TRBV5-1 and J usage is TRBJ2-5, with 7 bases lining up with TRBD1. The V and J ends lost 5 bases and 1 base, in that order; junction bases with no gene match: 11. CDR1 is SGHRS and CDR2 is YFSETQ in the germline V gene. This CDR3 has 16 residues. The CDR3 coding sequence is TGCGCCAGCAGATCTTCCGGGACAGCCTTCCAAGAGACCCAGTACTTC. This codes for CASRSSGTAFQETQYF.

About this clonotype itself: A clone one base away is much larger, so this may be a read error. The J gene is TRBJ1-3, the V gene TRBV5-1, with TRBD1 matching over 8 bases. The germline CDR1 and CDR2 sequences are SGHRS and YFSETQ. There are 16 residues in the CDR3. V lost 5 bases, J lost 0 bases, and 7 bases stayed unmatched. CDR3 sequence reads: CASSRDRSASGNTIYF. DNA of the CDR3: TGCGCCAGCAGTCGGGACAGGTCTGCCTCTGGAAACACCATATATTTT.

This clonotype is termed medium-sized. The J gene is TRBJ2-3, the V gene TRBV9; no reliable D call. V gave up 1 base and J gave up 4 bases, with 7 bases separating them. CDR1 and CDR2 from the germline V gene are SGDLS and YYNGEE. The CDR3 is 13 amino acids. This CDR3 is CASSVWSADTQYF. CDR3 nucleotide sequence: TGTGCCAGCAGCGTATGGAGCGCAGATACGCAGTATTTT.